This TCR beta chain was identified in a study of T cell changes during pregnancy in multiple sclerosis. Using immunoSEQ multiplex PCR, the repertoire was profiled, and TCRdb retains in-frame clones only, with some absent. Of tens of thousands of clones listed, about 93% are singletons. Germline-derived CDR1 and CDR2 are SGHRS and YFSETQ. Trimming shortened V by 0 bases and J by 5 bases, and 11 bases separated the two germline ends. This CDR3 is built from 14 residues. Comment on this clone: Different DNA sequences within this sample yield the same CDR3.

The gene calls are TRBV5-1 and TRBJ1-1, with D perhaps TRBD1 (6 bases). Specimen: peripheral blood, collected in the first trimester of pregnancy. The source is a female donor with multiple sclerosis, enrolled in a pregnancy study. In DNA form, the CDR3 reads TGCGCCAGCAGCTTGGAGGGGGAGGGGACTGAAGCTTTCTTT. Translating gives CASSLEGEGTEAFF.